The T cell receptor beta chain under discussion was sequenced for a study of blood T cell repertoires in COVID-19. The CDR3 is 14 residues long. V shed 5 bases, J shed 1 base, and the junction held 4 bases outside the gene matches. Germline V gene data show CDR1 as SEHNR and CDR2 as FQNEAQ (reference sequence). TCRdb's copy holds only in-frame clones and misses some; the assay was immunoSEQ multiplex PCR. The data hold about 270,000 clones, with around 90% observed a single time. The specimen sequenced was PBMCs or T cells enriched from blood (not recorded which). V usage is TRBV7-9 and J usage is TRBJ2-7, with TRBD1 matching 8 bases. The TCR was taken from a woman aged 25 to 39 with acute COVID-19. CDR3 nucleotide sequence: TGTGCCAGCAGCCCTCGGACAGGGTCCTACGAGCAGTACTTC. Its translation: CASSPRTGSYEQYF.